A selection of T cell receptor beta chains follows, all from one sample in a study of radiation and T cells in renal cell carcinoma. Profiled with immunoSEQ multiplex PCR; TCRdb holds only in-frame clones, not every one. The table records approximately 150,000 clones, 88% of them present only once. The sample in question was blood, obtained from a patient whose treatment included radiotherapy and nephrectomy. The origin of the receptors is a woman aged 65 to 85 with renal cell carcinoma. The CDR3 runs from the conserved cysteine through the conserved F or W. The D gene is left open where the match is weak. Part of the rows lack a size; the others show once, few, many or a class for expanded clones.

>TRBV7-6|TRBJ2-7|.|.
CASSSNSIYEQYF
>TRBV28|TRBJ1-1|.|.
CASFGRVQGPNTEAFF
>TRBV2|TRBJ2-6|.|.
CASSGGNSGANVLTF
>TRBV5-1|TRBJ1-2|.|.
CASSLGKGNYGYTF
>TRBV5-4|TRBJ1-2|.|.
CASRFPGVYGYTF
>TRBV10-1|TRBJ2-1|TRBD2|.
CASNGTSGGYSYNEQFF
>TRBV11-3|TRBJ2-4|TRBD1|.
CASSTRDRGYIQYF
>TRBV29-1|TRBJ2-4|.|.
CSVESAGDIQYF
>TRBV5-4|TRBJ2-2|.|.
CASSADNTGELFF
>TRBV18|TRBJ1-1|.|few
CASSPKGTWTEAFF
>TRBV14|TRBJ2-3|.|.
CASSQLQPGTDTQYF
>TRBV6-6|TRBJ1-1|.|.
CASSHTENTEAFF
>TRBV30|TRBJ1-6|.|few
CAWGTGHNNSPLHF
>TRBV7-2|TRBJ1-5|.|.
CASSLDSSNQPQHF
>TRBV15|TRBJ2-2|TRBD1|.
CATSRLRTGETGELFF
>TRBV7-2|TRBJ1-5|.|.
CASSVGAGQPQHF
>TRBV5-1|TRBJ1-6|.|.
CASRTRDFGGSPLHF
>TRBV30|TRBJ2-7|.|.
CAWLNSAYEQYF
>TRBV27|TRBJ2-5|.|.
CASSLQETHQETQYF
>TRBV4-3|TRBJ2-1|TRBD2|.
CASSQDGTRRLEQFF
>TRBV27|TRBJ1-1|TRBD1|.
CASSLTGGGEAFF
>TRBV19|TRBJ2-1|TRBD1|.
CASSIARTGGSEQFF
>TRBV21-1|TRBJ1-5|.|.
CASSNPRRPRGQPQHF
>TRBV11-3|TRBJ2-1|TRBD2|.
CASSGLAGGYSNEQFF
>TRBV7-9|TRBJ1-2|.|.
CASSWDGNYGYTF
>TRBV6-4|TRBJ2-7|.|few
CASSDPRGGKFNEQYF
>TRBV27|TRBJ1-2|.|.
CASSLSGGTAPYGYTF
>TRBV11-2|TRBJ2-1|.|.
CASSLLATSNEQFF
>TRBV10-1|TRBJ1-6|.|.
CASTGQGVSPLHF
>TRBV5-1|TRBJ1-5|.|.
CASSLSGRSNQPQHF
>TRBV2|TRBJ2-5|TRBD2|.
CASKAGGVQETQYF
>TRBV5-1|TRBJ2-2|.|few
CASSLAGTGELFF
>TRBV9|TRBJ2-5|.|.
CASSVGRGLKTQYF
>TRBV5-1|TRBJ2-5|TRBD1|.
CASSLTGQGAGETQYF
>TRBV27|TRBJ2-7|TRBD1|.
CASSPGTVREQYF
>TRBV6-6|TRBJ1-1|.|.
CASARFGTEAFF
>TRBV6-1|TRBJ2-7|TRBD1|.
CASSESVGTGSYEQYF
>TRBV5-4|TRBJ2-7|.|.
CASSLDGNSYEQYF
>TRBV10-3|TRBJ2-2|TRBD1|.
CAISVTGLPGELFF
>TRBV5-5|TRBJ1-6|TRBD1|.
CASSLEDRFDSPLHF
>TRBV19|TRBJ2-1|TRBD1|.
CASKEVDRGLGYNEQFF